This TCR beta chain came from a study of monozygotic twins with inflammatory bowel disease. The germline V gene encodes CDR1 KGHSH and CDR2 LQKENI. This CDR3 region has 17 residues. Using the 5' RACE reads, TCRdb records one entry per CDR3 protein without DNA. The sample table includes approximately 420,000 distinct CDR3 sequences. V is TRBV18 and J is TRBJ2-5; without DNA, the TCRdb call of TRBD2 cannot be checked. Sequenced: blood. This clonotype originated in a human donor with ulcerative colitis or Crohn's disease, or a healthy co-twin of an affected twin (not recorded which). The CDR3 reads CASSPRLAGYKQETQYF.